What follows describes a single TCR beta chain. The antigen is unknown. The CDR3 loop spans 15 amino acids. The V gene lost 7 bases and the J gene lost 2 bases, with 15 bases spanning the gap. Looked up from germline, CDR1 is SNHLY and CDR2 is FYNNEI. TCRdb's copy holds only in-frame clones and misses some; the assay was immunoSEQ multiplex PCR. The sample lists about 1.1 million clones, 78% occurring once. This entry belongs to a study of shared clonotypes between healthy human individuals. Study results and caveats: Few donors restricted represented genetic and exposure-history diversity. Naive subsets generally exceeded memory subsets in estimated richness.

The sequence was obtained from a man aged 18 to 35 in good health. Some clones in this sample may be carry-over from other donors' samples. Material for sequencing was memory CD4+ T cells from PBMCs. Noted subset: CD45RA-negative fraction. The chain employs TRBV2 and TRBJ1-5, with TRBD1 as a possible D gene (6 bases). Here the CDR3 DNA reads TGTGCCAGCAAACCAGGGGTAGTGGGCAATCAGCCCCAGCATTTT. Amino acid sequence: CASKPGVVGNQPQHF. Filled out from reference TRBV2 and TRBJ1-5, the complete variable domain reads EPEVTQTPSHQVTQMGQEVILRCVPISNHLYFYWYRQILGQKVEFLVSFYNNEISEKSEIFDDQFSVERPDGSNFTLKIRSTKLEDSAMYFCASKPGVVGNQPQHFGDGTRLSIL.